The 29 T cell receptor beta chains below all came from one sample that was sequenced in a study of T cell changes during pregnancy in multiple sclerosis. The assay was immunoSEQ multiplex PCR, and TCRdb's table has in-frame clones only and misses some. The table records about 77,000 clones, around 89% of them present only once. The starting material was peripheral blood, obtained before pregnancy. The receptors come from a female donor with multiple sclerosis, enrolled in a pregnancy study.

The gene calls are TRBV18 and TRBJ1-2; no definite D call. The V end lost 2 bases, the J end lost 0 bases, and 7 bases lay between the germline ends. Germline CDR1 reads KGHSH; CDR2 reads LQKENI. This CDR3 has 14 residues. The CDR3 loop reads CASSPIGSNYGYTF. The CDR3 DNA follows: TGTGCCAGCTCACCAATCGGGTCTAACTATGGCTACACCTTC.

V gene TRBV5-4 combines with J gene TRBJ2-1; TRBD2 aligns across 7 bases. Per germline, CDR1 SGHNT and CDR2 YYREEE (reference sequence). CDR3 length equals 15 residues. J was trimmed by 8 bases and V by 4 bases; bases with no gene match: 12. CDR3 bases: TGTGCCAGCAGCCCGGGAGGAAGGGTCGGCGATGAGCAGTTCTTC. It encodes CASSPGGRVGDEQFF.

The V gene is TRBV5-6, the J gene TRBJ1-6; no definite D call. CDR3 length: 14 amino acids. Per germline, CDR1 SGHDT and CDR2 YYEEEE. Between the trimmed V and J ends, which lost 3 bases and 9 bases, there was a span of 13 bases. CDR3 loop: CASSSPRFSSPLHF. The CDR3 DNA sequence: TGTGCCAGCAGCTCACCCAGGTTTAGTTCACCCCTCCACTTT.

This chain uses TRBV9 with TRBJ1-2; the D is unclear. The CDR3 is 12 amino acids. Germline values: CDR1 SGDLS, CDR2 YYNGEE. Trimming left V 3 bases short and J 3 bases short, with 6 bases between. In DNA, the CDR3 is TGTGCCAGCAGCGCGGGGTACTATGGCTACACCTTC. This sequence encodes CASSAGYYGYTF.

The chain is built from TRBV7-9 and TRBJ1-2, with no clear D. Germline V gene data show CDR1 as SEHNR and CDR2 as FQNEAQ (reference sequence). The CDR3 sequence is 15 residues long. V lost 1 base and J lost 2, with 11 bases in between. This CDR3 is CASSLGDGKNYGYTF. DNA of the CDR3: TGTGCCAGCAGCTTAGGAGACGGGAAAAACTATGGCTACACCTTC.

The J gene is TRBJ1-4, the V gene TRBV4-3, with D tentatively TRBD1 (5 bases). With 0 bases removed from V and 4 bases from J, the gap between germline ends came to 15 bases. This CDR3 comprises 17 residues. Germline-derived CDR1 and CDR2 are LGHNA and YSLEER. The CDR3, as DNA: TGCGCCAGCAGCCAAGATCAAATGAGGGGAGGTAATGAAAAACTGTTTTTT. Its translation is CASSQDQMRGGNEKLFF.

The J gene is TRBJ1-1, the V gene TRBV6-5; 9 bases line up with TRBD1. Trimming removed 6 bases from V and 7 bases from J; junction bases left unmatched: 9. The CDR3 totals 14 residues. CDR1 is MNHEY and CDR2 is SVGAGI in the germline V gene. CDR3 bases: TGTGCCAGCAGCCGGCCGGGACAGGGTGGTGAAGCTTTCTTT. This translates into CASSRPGQGGEAFF.

The chain couples TRBV10-3 to TRBJ1-6, with 7 nucleotides matching TRBD1. This CDR3 comprises 13 residues. From germline, CDR1 is ENHRY and CDR2 SYGVKD. The V segment lost 8 bases and the J segment 10 bases; nucleotides outside the gene matches: 8. CDR3 loop: CAIAGQVGSPLHF. The DNA for the CDR3 is TGTGCCATCGCTGGACAGGTGGGATCACCCCTCCACTTT.

The chain joins TRBV7-9 to TRBJ2-2; D uncertain. Trimming removed 0 bases from V and 5 bases from J, with 7 bases in between. The germline CDR1 and CDR2 sequences are SEHNR and FQNEAQ (reference sequence). This CDR3 has 14 amino acids. DNA for the CDR3: TGTGCCAGCAGCTTAGCATTGAGTACCGGGGAGCTGTTTTTT. Protein sequence: CASSLALSTGELFF. Looking up the rest from reference TRBV7-9 and TRBJ2-2 gives the full variable domain: DTGVSQNPRHKITKRGQNVTFRCDPISEHNRLYWYRQTLGQGPEFLTYFQNEAQLEKSRLLSDRFSAERPKGSFSTLEIQRTEQGDSAMYLCASSLALSTGELFFGEGSRLTVL.

This chain links TRBV5-6 with TRBJ2-3, with 9 bases aligning to TRBD2. This CDR3 spans 14 amino acids. With 3 bases clipped from V and 1 base from J, the junction kept 0 bases outside the gene matches. Germline V gene lookup returns CDR1 SGHDT and CDR2 YYEEEE. CDR3 sequence: CASSWTSGTDTQYF. DNA of the CDR3: TGTGCCAGCAGCTGGACTAGCGGCACAGATACGCAGTATTTT.

The chain is built from TRBV7-2 and TRBJ2-3, with no clear D. Trimming shortened V by 2 bases and J by 2 bases, and 11 bases separated the two germline ends. In germline, CDR1 is SGHTA, CDR2 FQGNSA. The CDR3 contains 15 residues. In DNA, the CDR3 is TGTGCCAGCAGCTTAATGACTTTTCCCACAGATACGCAGTATTTT. Protein product: CASSLMTFPTDTQYF.

The chain is built from TRBV5-6 and TRBJ1-2; the D gene is possibly TRBD1 (6 bases). The CDR3 contains 16 residues. Per the germline V gene, CDR1 is SGHDT and CDR2 is YYEEEE. Trimming stripped 2 bases from V and 3 bases from J, with 17 bases between. In DNA form, the CDR3 reads TGTGCCAGCAGCTTCTACCTCAGGGGAGTCGACTATGGCTACACCTTC. It codes for CASSFYLRGVDYGYTF.

The V gene is TRBV28, the J gene TRBJ2-1; unclear D gene. V was trimmed by 2 bases and J by 10 bases, leaving 3 bases between them. The CDR3 contains 10 residues. Germline CDR1 and CDR2: MDHEN and SYDVKM. The CDR3 loop reads CASSLREQFF. The CDR3 bases are TGTGCCAGCAGTTTACGGGAGCAGTTCTTC. The full variable domain, its missing parts supplied by reference TRBV28 and TRBJ2-1, is DVKVTQSSRYLVKRTGEKVFLECVQDMDHENMFWYRQDPGLGLRLIYFSYDVKMKEKGDIPEGYSVSREKKERFSLILESASTNQTSMYLCASSLREQFFGPGTRLTVL.

The chain links TRBV5-5 to TRBJ1-1; the match to TRBD1 covers 8 bases. V lost 0 bases to trimming and J lost 4 bases; unmatched junction nucleotides: 11. Germline assignment: CDR1 SGHKS and CDR2 YYEKEE (reference sequence). The CDR3 sequence is 17 residues long. CDR3 sequence reads: CASSLGQGPGMGTEAFF. The CDR3 nucleotides read TGTGCCAGCAGCTTGGGACAGGGGCCTGGGATGGGCACTGAAGCTTTCTTT.

V gene TRBV4-1 combines with J gene TRBJ1-4; 7 bases are a match to TRBD1. Trimming cost V 2 bases and J 0 bases; bases outside gene matches: 0. From germline, CDR1 is MGHRA and CDR2 YSYEKL. The CDR3 consists of 15 residues. CDR3 nucleotides: TGCGCCAGCAGCCAAACAGGGGCAACTAATGAAAAACTGTTTTTT. Its translation is CASSQTGATNEKLFF.

This clone was counted a single time. The J gene is TRBJ1-4, the V gene TRBV7-9; TRBD1 matches at 7 bases. In germline, CDR1 is SEHNR, CDR2 FQNEAQ (reference sequence). The CDR3 covers 15 residues. Trimming took 7 bases from V and 3 from J; bases not matched to a gene: 8. The CDR3 bases are TGTGCCAGCACTGCCCAAGGGGGCGCTAATGAAAAACTGTTTTTT. Protein: CASTAQGGANEKLFF.

The chain couples TRBV27 to TRBJ1-2; the D gene is possibly TRBD1 (5 bases). V shed 7 bases and J shed 8 bases, with 17 bases lying between them. Per germline, CDR1 MNHEY and CDR2 SMNVEV (reference sequence). The CDR3 runs to 13 residues. CDR3 amino acids: CASIFPGLVGYTF. CDR3 DNA: TGTGCCAGCATTTTCCCAGGGCTGGTGGGCTACACCTTC.

This chain uses TRBV11-2 with TRBJ1-2, with D possibly being TRBD1 (5 bases). Germline CDR1 is SGHAT and CDR2 is FQNNGV. There are 12 residues in the CDR3. V gave up 5 bases and J gave up 5 bases, with 9 bases separating them. CDR3 sequence: CASSRGTYGYTF. Here the CDR3 DNA reads TGTGCCAGCAGCCGGGGGACGTATGGCTACACCTTC. The whole variable domain, remainder taken from reference TRBV11-2 and TRBJ1-2, is EAGVAQSPRYKIIEKRQSVAFWCNPISGHATLYWYQQILGQGPKLLIQFQNNGVVDDSQLPKDRFSAERLKGVDSTLKIQPAKLEDSAVYLCASSRGTYGYTFGSGTRLTVV.

This chain uses TRBV5-1 with TRBJ1-6; the D gene is possibly TRBD1 (5 bases). Trimming stripped 0 bases from V and 5 bases from J, with 12 bases between. Per the germline V gene, CDR1 is SGHRS and CDR2 is YFSETQ. The CDR3 totals 16 residues. The CDR3 DNA reads as TGCGCCAGCAGCTTGGGGCCAGGGTGGGATAATTCACCCCTCCACTTT. This codes for CASSLGPGWDNSPLHF.

This clone was detected only a few times. The rearrangement links TRBV28 to TRBJ1-5; no clear D. Trimming took 5 bases from V and 5 from J, leaving 7 bases between them. The length of the CDR3 is 12 residues. The V gene's germline CDR1 is MDHEN and CDR2 SYDVKM. The CDR3 reads CASSAPDQPQHF. CDR3 DNA sequence: TGTGCCAGCAGTGCCCCAGATCAGCCCCAGCATTTT.

This clone appeared a few times. The gene calls are TRBV9 and TRBJ1-1, with 9 positions matching TRBD1. Germline V lookup: CDR1 SGDLS, CDR2 YYNGEE. Trimming cost V 3 bases and J 4 bases; bases outside gene matches: 7. The CDR3 consists of 15 residues. CDR3 sequence: CASSAQGASTTEAFF. The CDR3 bases are TGTGCCAGCAGCGCACAGGGGGCATCGACCACTGAAGCTTTCTTT. Based on the CDR3 plus reference TRBV9 and TRBJ1-1, the full variable domain is DSGVTQTPKHLITATGQRVTLRCSPRSGDLSVYWYQQSLDQGLQFLIQYYNGEERAKGNILERFSAQQFPDLHSELNLSSLELGDSALYFCASSAQGASTTEAFFGQGTRLTVV.

In this sample, this clone turned up a few times. The chain has TRBV10-2 and TRBJ1-5, with a possible D match to TRBD1 (6 bases). The CDR3 is 15 amino acids. Germline V gene lookup returns CDR1 WSHSY and CDR2 SAAADI. Between the trimmed V and J ends, which lost 6 bases and 2 bases, there was a span of 14 bases. CDR3 DNA sequence: TGCGCCAGCAGCTCGTACAGGGCTGGCAATCAGCCCCAGCATTTT. Encoded protein: CASSSYRAGNQPQHF.

This clone was recorded only once. DNA for the CDR3: TGTGCCAGCTGGAGTAGCGGGGGGCATGAGCAGTTCTTC. It translates to CASWSSGGHEQFF. This chain links TRBV27 with TRBJ2-1, with 10 nucleotides matching TRBD2. J gave up 8 bases and V 8 bases, and 6 bases lay outside the gene matches. This CDR3 is 13 amino acids long. Germline CDR1 reads MNHEY; CDR2 reads SMNVEV (reference sequence).

This chain joins TRBV7-6 and TRBJ2-5, with 7 positions matching TRBD1. There are 16 residues in the CDR3. Trimming took 0 bases from V and 4 from J; bases not matched to a gene: 8. CDR1 SGHVS and CDR2 FNYEAQ come from the germline V gene. The DNA for the CDR3 is TGTGCCAGCAGCTTAGCGTGGGGGACAGAAGGAGAGACCCAGTACTTC. Residues: CASSLAWGTEGETQYF.

V is TRBV7-2 and J is TRBJ2-5, with unresolved D. Trimming left V 7 bases short and J 4 bases short, with 19 bases between. The CDR3 runs 15 residues. From germline, CDR1 is SGHTA and CDR2 FQGNSA. In nucleotides, the CDR3 is TGTGCCAGCAACGCCTCGCCCCTAGGAATAGAGACCCAGTACTTC. As protein: CASNASPLGIETQYF.

The J gene is TRBJ2-7, the V gene TRBV7-6; tentative D call: TRBD2 (7 bases). V lost 1 base, J lost 6 bases, and 13 bases lay in between. Germline V CDR1 and CDR2: SGHVS, FNYEAQ. The CDR3 contains 14 residues. The CDR3 protein is CASSLEGGKGEQYF. CDR3 coding DNA: TGTGCCAGCAGCTTAGAGGGGGGGAAAGGCGAGCAGTACTTC.

J is TRBJ1-4 and V is TRBV6-5, with D unclear. Germline CDR1 is MNHEY and CDR2 is SVGAGI. Trimming left V 0 bases short and J 7 bases short, with 12 bases between. The CDR3 covers 15 residues. The CDR3 is CASSYSESGGEKLFF. The CDR3 nucleotides are TGTGCCAGCAGTTACTCTGAGTCGGGTGGTGAAAAACTGTTTTTT.

For the CDR3, the DNA is TGTGCCAGCAGTTTCCGGGGGAATTATGGCTACACCTTC. As protein: CASSFRGNYGYTF. V and J are TRBV27 and TRBJ1-2; D is perhaps TRBD1 (5 bases). The CDR3 is 13 amino acids. Germline-derived CDR1 and CDR2 are MNHEY and SMNVEV (reference sequence). The ends were cut back, 3 bases at V and 5 bases at J, with 10 bases in the middle.

V usage is TRBV7-9 and J usage is TRBJ1-2; a weak D match, TRBD1 (6 bases). CDR1 SEHNR and CDR2 FQNEAQ come from the germline V gene (reference sequence). This CDR3 has 14 residues. The V end lost 7 bases, the J end lost 6 bases, and 18 bases lay between the germline ends. CDR3 coding DNA: TGTGCCAGCACCTGGACAGCCCCAAGGGATGGCTACACCTTC. This gives the protein CASTWTAPRDGYTF.